The subject of this entry is one TCR beta chain. The antigen remains undetermined. There are 14 residues in the CDR3. Looked up from germline, CDR1 is LNHDA and CDR2 is SQIVND (reference sequence). Deletions cut 1 base from V and 6 bases from J, with 12 bases between. With the ViraFEST assay, the study expanded antigen-specific CD4+ T cells using viral peptide pools, then sequenced them. Isolation of CD4+ T cells took place after approximately 10 days of culture. Each participant was administered two doses of either the BNT162b2 or the mRNA-1273 vaccine. Nucleocapsid antibody tests were negative, and the vaccine recipients had no prior SARS-CoV-2 infection. PBMC cultures contained around 2 million cells per well, approximately 10 IU/ml IL-2 and 10 ug/ml peptides. IL-2 medium was substituted for half the medium on days 3 and 7. Method: immunoSEQ multiplex PCR; TCRdb's copy keeps in-frame clones and lacks some. The data hold around 24,000 clones, with 75% to 80% observed a single time.

This specimen comes from a study of vaccination effects on CD4 cells after COVID-19. Regarding the study as a whole: Limitations: small convalescent group and missing early post-infection timepoints.

This receptor was identified in a human donor who received a COVID-19 vaccine. Some clones in this sample may be carry-over from other donors' samples. Specimen: CD4+ T cells from PBMCs cultured with SARS-CoV-2 spike peptides, collected after COVID-19 vaccination. The chain couples TRBV19 to TRBJ2-5, with D maybe TRBD1 (6 bases). The CDR3 DNA reads TGTGCCAGTAGTATAGGTACAGGGTGGAAGACCCAGTACTTC. Translation gives CASSIGTGWKTQYF.